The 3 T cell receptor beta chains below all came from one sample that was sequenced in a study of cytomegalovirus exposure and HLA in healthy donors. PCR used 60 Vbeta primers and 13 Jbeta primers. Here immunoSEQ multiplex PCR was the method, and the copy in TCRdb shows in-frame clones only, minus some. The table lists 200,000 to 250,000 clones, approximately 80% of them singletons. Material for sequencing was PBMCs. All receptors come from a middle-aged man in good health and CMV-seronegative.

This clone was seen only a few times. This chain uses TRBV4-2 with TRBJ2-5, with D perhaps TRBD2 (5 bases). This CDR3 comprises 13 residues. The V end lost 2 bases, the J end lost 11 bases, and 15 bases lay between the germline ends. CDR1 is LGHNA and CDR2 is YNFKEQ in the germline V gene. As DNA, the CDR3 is TGTGCCAGCAGCCAATCCGGCCCCGGGGAGCAGTACTTC. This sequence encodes CASSQSGPGEQYF.

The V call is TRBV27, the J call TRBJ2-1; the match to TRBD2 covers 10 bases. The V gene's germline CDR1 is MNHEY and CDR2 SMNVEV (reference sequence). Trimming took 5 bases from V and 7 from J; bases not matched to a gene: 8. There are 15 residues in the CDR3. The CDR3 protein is CASSAPSGRVNEQFF. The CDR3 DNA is TGTGCCAGCAGTGCACCTAGCGGGAGAGTGAATGAGCAGTTCTTC.

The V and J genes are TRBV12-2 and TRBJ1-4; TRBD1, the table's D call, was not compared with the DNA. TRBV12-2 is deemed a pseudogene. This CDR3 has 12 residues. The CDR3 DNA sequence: TGTGCAAGTCGCCGCCATCAGGGGAAACTGTTTTTT. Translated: CASRRHQGKLFF.